This TCR beta chain was observed in a study of cytomegalovirus exposure and HLA in healthy donors. Study-wide points: Because they were indistinguishable, some V segments, including TRBV6-2 and TRBV6-3, were excluded. In an earlier analysis, most TCR beta V segments were productive about 87% or about 30% of the time.

The PCR was carried out with 60 Vbeta primers and 13 Jbeta primers. Assay: immunoSEQ multiplex PCR; the TCRdb copy retains only in-frame clones and omits some. The sample has approximately 140,000 clones, roughly 79% seen once. Remarks on this clone: Its antigen is unknown.

The CDR3 totals 14 residues. Deletions cut 3 bases from V and 8 bases from J, with 14 bases between. Per germline, CDR1 SEHNR and CDR2 FQNEAQ (reference sequence). This receptor was identified in a woman in her 50s in good health and CMV-seronegative. This chain joins TRBV7-9 and TRBJ2-4, with D possibly TRBD2 on 6 matching bases. The source material was PBMCs. The CDR3 region is CASSFGGPPDIQYF. Written as DNA, the CDR3 is TGTGCCAGCAGCTTCGGGGGACCGCCAGACATTCAGTACTTC.